This T cell receptor beta chain is from a study of blood T cells in healthy people across ages. Primed by a sample-barcoded 5' primer and a J-beta primer mix, a second PCR proceeded for 7 to 11 cycles. TCRdb reanalysed the 5' RACE reads using MiXCR and keeps one entry per CDR3 protein. The sample yields 850,000 or so distinct CDR3 sequences, 29% seen once. Regarding the study as a whole: Naive T cell percentage by flow cytometry tracked strongly with beta diversity. The diversity estimates, figures obtained from one million T cells, were considered underestimates.

The CDR3 is made up of 14 amino acids. V trimming: 4 bases; J trimming: 4 bases; junction bases outside the gene matches: 6. Germline V gives CDR1 MNHEY, CDR2 SMNVEV (reference sequence). In regard to this clonotype: Antigen: not known.

The chain carries TRBV27 and TRBJ2-7; 8 bases line up with TRBD2. The sequence came from a woman older than 75 in good health. The sequenced sample was blood. The CDR3 DNA reads TGTGCCAGCAGTTATGAGACTAGCGCTTACGAGCAGTACTTC. Its translation is CASSYETSAYEQYF.